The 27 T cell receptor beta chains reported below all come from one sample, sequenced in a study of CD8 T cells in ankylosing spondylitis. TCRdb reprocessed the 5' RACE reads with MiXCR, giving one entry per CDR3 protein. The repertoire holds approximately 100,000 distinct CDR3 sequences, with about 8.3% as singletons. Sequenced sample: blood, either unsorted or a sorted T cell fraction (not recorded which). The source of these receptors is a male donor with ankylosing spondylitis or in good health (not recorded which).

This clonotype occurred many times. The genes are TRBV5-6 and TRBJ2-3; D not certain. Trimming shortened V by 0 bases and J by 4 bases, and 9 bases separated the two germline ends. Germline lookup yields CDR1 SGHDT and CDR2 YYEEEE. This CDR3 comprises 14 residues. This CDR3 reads CASSLDYTADTQYF. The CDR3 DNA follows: TGTGCCAGCAGCTTGGACTACACCGCAGATACGCAGTATTTT.

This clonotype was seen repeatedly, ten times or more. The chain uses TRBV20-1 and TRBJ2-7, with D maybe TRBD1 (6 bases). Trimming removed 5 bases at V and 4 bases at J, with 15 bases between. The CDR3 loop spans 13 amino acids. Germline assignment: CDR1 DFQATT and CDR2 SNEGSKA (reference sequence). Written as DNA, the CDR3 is TGCAGTGCTCTGACAGGTCTGGAGTACGAGCAGTACTTC. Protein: CSALTGLEYEQYF.

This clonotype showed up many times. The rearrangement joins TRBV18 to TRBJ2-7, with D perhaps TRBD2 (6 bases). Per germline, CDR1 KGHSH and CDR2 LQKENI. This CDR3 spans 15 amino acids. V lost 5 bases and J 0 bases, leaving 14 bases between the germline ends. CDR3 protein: CASSYYRGSSYEQYF. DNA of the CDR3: TGTGCCAGCTCATACTACCGGGGGTCCTCCTACGAGCAGTACTTC.

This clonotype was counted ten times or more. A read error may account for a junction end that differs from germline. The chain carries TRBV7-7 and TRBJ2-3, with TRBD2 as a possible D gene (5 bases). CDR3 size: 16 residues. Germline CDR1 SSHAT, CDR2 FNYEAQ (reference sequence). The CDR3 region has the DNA TGTGCTAGCAGCCCCTCGACCGGGGTTCCCACAGATACGCAGTATTTT. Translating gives CASSPSTGVPTDTQYF.

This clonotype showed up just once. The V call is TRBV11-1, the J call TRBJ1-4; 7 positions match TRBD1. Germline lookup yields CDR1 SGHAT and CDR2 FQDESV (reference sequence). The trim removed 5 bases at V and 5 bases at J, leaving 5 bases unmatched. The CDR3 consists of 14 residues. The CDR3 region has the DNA TGTGCCAGCAGCGGACAGGCAAGAAATGAAAAACTGTTTTTT. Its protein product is CASSGQARNEKLFF.

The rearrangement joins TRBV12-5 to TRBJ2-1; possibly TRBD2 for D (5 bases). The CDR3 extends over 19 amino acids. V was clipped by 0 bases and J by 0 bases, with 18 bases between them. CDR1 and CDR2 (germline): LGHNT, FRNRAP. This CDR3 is CASGLVRPGEGYSYNEQFF. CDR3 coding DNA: TGTGCTAGTGGTTTGGTACGGCCAGGTGAGGGTTACTCCTACAATGAGCAGTTCTTC.

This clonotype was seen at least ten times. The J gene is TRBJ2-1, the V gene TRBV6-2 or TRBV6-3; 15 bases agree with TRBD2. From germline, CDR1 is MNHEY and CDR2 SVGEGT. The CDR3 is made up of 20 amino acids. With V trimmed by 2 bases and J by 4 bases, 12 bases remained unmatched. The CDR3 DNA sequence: TGTGCCAGCAGTTACACCGGGACTAGCGGGGGGAGCTCCCCTTACAATGAGCAGTTCTTC. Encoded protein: CASSYTGTSGGSSPYNEQFF.

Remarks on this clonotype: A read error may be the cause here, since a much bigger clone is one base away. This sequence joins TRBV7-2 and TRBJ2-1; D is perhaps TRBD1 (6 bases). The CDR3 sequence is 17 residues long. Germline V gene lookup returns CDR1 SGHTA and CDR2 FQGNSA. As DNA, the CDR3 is TGTGTCAGCAGCCCTAGGACAGCTGCGGGCACCTACAATGAGCAGTTCTTC. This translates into CVSSPRTAAGTYNEQFF.

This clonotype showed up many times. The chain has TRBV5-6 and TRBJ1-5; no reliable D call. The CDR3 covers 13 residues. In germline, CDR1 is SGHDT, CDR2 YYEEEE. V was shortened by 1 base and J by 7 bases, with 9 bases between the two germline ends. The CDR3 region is CASSLREGQPQHF. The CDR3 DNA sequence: TGTGCCAGCAGCTTGAGAGAGGGCCAGCCCCAGCATTTT. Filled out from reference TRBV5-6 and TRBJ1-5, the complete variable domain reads DAGVTQSPTHLIKTRGQQVTLRCSPKSGHDTVSWYQQALGQGPQFIFQYYEEEERQRGNFPDRFSGHQFPNYSSELNVNALLLGDSALYLCASSLREGQPQHFGDGTRLSIL.

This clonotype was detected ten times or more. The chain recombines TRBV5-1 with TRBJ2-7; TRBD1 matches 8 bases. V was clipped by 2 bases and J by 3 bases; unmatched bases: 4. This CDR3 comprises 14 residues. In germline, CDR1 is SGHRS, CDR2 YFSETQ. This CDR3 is CASSFADRVYEQYF. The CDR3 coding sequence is TGCGCCAGCAGCTTCGCGGACAGGGTCTACGAGCAGTACTTC.

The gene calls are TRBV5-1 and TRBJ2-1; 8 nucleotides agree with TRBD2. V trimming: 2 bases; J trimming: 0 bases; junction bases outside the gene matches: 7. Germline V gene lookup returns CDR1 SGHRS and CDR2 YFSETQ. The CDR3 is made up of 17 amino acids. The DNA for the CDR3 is TGCGCCAGCAGCTTCTGGCTAGCGGGTCCCTCCTACAATGAGCAGTTCTTC. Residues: CASSFWLAGPSYNEQFF.

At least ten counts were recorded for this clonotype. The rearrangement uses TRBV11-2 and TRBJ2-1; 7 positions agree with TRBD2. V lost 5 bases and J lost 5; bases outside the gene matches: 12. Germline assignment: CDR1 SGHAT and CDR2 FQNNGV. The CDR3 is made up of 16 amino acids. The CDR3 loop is CASSPLGGRDHNEQFF. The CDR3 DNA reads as TGTGCCAGCAGCCCTCTTGGAGGGAGGGACCACAATGAGCAGTTCTTC.

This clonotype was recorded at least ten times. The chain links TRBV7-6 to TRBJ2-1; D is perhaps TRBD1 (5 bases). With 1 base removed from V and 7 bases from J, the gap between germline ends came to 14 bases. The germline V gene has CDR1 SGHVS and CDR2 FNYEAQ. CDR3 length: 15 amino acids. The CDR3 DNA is TGTGCCAGCAGCTTAGGCTGGGGCACCAAAAATGAGCAGTTCTTC. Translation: CASSLGWGTKNEQFF.

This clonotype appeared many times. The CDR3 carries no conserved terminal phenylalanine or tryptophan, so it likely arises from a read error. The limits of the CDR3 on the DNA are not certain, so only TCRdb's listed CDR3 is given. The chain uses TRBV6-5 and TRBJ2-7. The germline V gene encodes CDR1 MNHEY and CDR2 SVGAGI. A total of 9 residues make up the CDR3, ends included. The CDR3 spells CASTRIKGS.

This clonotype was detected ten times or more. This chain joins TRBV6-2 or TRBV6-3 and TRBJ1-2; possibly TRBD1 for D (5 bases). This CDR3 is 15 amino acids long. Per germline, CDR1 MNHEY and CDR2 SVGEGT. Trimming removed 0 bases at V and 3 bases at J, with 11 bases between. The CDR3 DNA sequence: TGTGCCAGCAGTTACTCAGGGGCCCGGGACTATGGCTACACCTTC. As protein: CASSYSGARDYGYTF.

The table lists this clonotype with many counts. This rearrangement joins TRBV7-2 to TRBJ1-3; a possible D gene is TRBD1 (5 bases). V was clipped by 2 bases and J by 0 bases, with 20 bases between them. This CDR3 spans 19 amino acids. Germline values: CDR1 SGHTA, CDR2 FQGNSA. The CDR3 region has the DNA TGTGCCAGCAGCTTACACGGCAGGGAAAATTTTTTCTCTGGAAACACCATATATTTT. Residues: CASSLHGRENFFSGNTIYF.

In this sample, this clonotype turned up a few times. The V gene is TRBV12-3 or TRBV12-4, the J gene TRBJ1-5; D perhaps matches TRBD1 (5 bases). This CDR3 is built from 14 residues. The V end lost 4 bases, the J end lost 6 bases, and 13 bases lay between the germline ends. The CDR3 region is CASSYRGPTQPQHF. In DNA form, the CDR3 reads TGTGCCAGCAGTTATAGGGGTCCCACTCAGCCCCAGCATTTT.

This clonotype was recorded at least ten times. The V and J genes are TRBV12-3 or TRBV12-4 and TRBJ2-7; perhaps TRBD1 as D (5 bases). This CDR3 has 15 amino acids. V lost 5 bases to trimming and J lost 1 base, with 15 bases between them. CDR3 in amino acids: CASSLPMAGSYEQYF. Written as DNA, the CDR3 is TGTGCCAGCAGTCTCCCTATGGCAGGGTCCTACGAGCAGTACTTC.

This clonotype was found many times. CDR3 in amino acids: CASSIRGSGYEQYF. The CDR3 coding sequence is TGTGCCAGTAGTATTCGGGGATCCGGCTACGAGCAGTACTTC. V and J are TRBV19 and TRBJ2-7; D is possibly TRBD2 (5 bases). This CDR3 has 14 amino acids. Deletions cut 3 bases from V and 3 bases from J, with 12 bases between. Germline V gene lookup returns CDR1 LNHDA and CDR2 SQIVND (reference sequence).

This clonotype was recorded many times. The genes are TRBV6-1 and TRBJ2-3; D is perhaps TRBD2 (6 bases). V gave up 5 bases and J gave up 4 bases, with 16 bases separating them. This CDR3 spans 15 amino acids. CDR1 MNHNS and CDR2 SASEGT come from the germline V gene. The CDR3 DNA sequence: TGTGCCAGCAGTAGACTAACGGGAGCCGCAGATACGCAGTATTTT. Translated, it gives CASSRLTGAADTQYF.

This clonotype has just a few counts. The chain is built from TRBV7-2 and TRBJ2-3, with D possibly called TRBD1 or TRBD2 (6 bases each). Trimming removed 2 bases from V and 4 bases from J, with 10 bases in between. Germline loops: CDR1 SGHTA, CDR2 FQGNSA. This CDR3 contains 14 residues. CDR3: CASSLNGGPDTQYF. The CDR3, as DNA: TGTGCCAGCAGCTTAAACGGGGGCCCAGATACGCAGTATTTT.

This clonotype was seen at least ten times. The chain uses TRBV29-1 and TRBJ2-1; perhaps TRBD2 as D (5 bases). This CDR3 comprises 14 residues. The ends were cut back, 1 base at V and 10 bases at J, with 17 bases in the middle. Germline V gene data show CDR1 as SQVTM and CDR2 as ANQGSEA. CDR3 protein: CSVEVPFTPGEQFF. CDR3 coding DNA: TGCAGCGTTGAAGTCCCTTTTACTCCGGGAGAGCAGTTCTTC.

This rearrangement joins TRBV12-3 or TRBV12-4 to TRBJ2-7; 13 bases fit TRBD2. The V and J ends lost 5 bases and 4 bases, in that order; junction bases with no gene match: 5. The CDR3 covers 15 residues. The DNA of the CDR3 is TGTGCCAGCAGTCACGAACTAGCGGGAGGGTACGAGCAGTACTTC. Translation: CASSHELAGGYEQYF.

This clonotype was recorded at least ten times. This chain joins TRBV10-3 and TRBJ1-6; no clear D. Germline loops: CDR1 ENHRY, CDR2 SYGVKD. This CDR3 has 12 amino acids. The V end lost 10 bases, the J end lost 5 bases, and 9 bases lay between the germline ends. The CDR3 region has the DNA TGTGCCACCAGACAAGATAATTCACCCCTCCACTTT. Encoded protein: CATRQDNSPLHF.

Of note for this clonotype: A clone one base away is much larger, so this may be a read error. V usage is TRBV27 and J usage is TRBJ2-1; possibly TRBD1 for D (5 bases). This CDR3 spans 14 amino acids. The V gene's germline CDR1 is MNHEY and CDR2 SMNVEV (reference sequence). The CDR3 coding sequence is TGTACCAGCAGTTGGGGCAGCGTACACAATGAGCAGTTCTTC. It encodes CTSSWGSVHNEQFF.

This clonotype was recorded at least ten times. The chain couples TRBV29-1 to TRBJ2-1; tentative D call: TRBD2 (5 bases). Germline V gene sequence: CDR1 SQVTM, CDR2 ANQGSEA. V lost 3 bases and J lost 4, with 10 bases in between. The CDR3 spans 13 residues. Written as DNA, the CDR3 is TGCAGCGTTGACGGGATCGCTTACAATGAGCAGTTCTTC. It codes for CSVDGIAYNEQFF.

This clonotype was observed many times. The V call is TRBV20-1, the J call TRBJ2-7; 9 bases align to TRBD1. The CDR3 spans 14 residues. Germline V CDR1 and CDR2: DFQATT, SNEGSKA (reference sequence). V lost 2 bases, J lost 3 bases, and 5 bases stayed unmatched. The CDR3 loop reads CSARSDRGDYEQYF. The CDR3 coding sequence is TGCAGTGCTAGATCCGACAGGGGGGACTACGAGCAGTACTTC.